The 25 T cell receptor beta chains reported below all come from one sample, sequenced in a study of T cells in Graves' hyperthyroidism and ophthalmopathy. Amplification of TCR beta CDR3 regions was performed using RNA transcripts as template. A set of HTBI primers served as the primers for a first-round RT-PCR of the TCR CDR3. Each CDR3 protein gets one entry after TCRdb re-called the multiplex PCR reads with MiXCR. The sample contains around 600,000 distinct CDR3 sequences, 40% to 55% of which appear only once. Sequencing was carried out using peripheral blood or thyroid tissue (not recorded which). All receptors derive from an adult man with Graves' disease, either hyperthyroidism or ophthalmopathy (not recorded which).

The rearrangement uses TRBV9 and TRBJ1-1; D gene unclear. V was shortened by 6 bases and J by 3 bases, with 15 bases between the two germline ends. The CDR3 sequence is 14 residues long. Germline CDR1 reads SGDLS; CDR2 reads YYNGEE. The CDR3 DNA reads TGTGCCAGCACGCTTGGCAGCCGGGACACTGAAGCTTTCTTT. Translation: CASTLGSRDTEAFF. Drawing the rest from reference TRBV9 and TRBJ1-1, the complete variable domain is DSGVTQTPKHLITATGQRVTLRCSPRSGDLSVYWYQQSLDQGLQFLIQYYNGEERAKGNILERFSAQQFPDLHSELNLSSLELGDSALYFCASTLGSRDTEAFFGQGTRLTVV.

The chain carries TRBV20-1 and TRBJ1-2, with 8 positions matching TRBD1. This CDR3 is 14 amino acids long. Unmatched junction bases numbered 9, after V lost 5 bases and J lost 4 bases. Germline CDR1 DFQATT, CDR2 SNEGSKA (reference sequence). In nucleotides, the CDR3 is TGCAGTGCTCTTAAAAGGGACAGGAGCTATGGCTACACCTTC. Its protein product is CSALKRDRSYGYTF.

This clonotype was recorded a few times. The gene calls are TRBV12-3 or TRBV12-4 and TRBJ2-7; 10 nucleotides match TRBD2. The V and J ends lost 9 bases and 3 bases, in that order; junction bases with no gene match: 11. This CDR3 is built from 15 residues. CDR3 loop: CASSIASGSNYEQYF. DNA of the CDR3: TGTGCCAGTAGTATTGCTAGCGGGAGCAACTACGAGCAGTACTTC.

The V and J genes are TRBV2 and TRBJ2-7; weak D call: TRBD2 (5 bases). Trimming removed 5 bases at V and 4 bases at J, with 21 bases between. Germline CDR1 and CDR2: SNHLY and FYNNEI. CDR3 length: 16 residues. The CDR3 reads CASSYSGGPVSYEQYF. DNA for the CDR3: TGTGCCAGCAGTTACTCGGGCGGGCCGGTATCGTACGAGCAGTACTTC.

This clonotype is a singleton in its sample. The genes are TRBV7-9 and TRBJ1-6; D gene uncertain. Germline V gene sequence: CDR1 SEHNR, CDR2 FQNEAQ (reference sequence). V was shortened by 5 bases and J by 13 bases, with 18 bases between the two germline ends. The CDR3 is 14 amino acids. CDR3 sequence: CASSPRMGIVPLHF. The CDR3 region has the DNA TGTGCCAGCAGCCCCCGGATGGGGATAGTGCCCCTCCACTTT.

The gene calls are TRBV19 and TRBJ1-5; 8 bases map to TRBD1. CDR1 and CDR2 from the germline V gene are LNHDA and SQIVND (reference sequence). V was clipped by 3 bases and J by 6 bases; unmatched bases: 7. The CDR3 is made up of 15 amino acids. The CDR3 nucleotides are TGTGCCAGTAGTATGGCCAGGGGGCTAGGTCAGCCCCAGCATTTT. Residues: CASSMARGLGQPQHF.

The chain couples TRBV25-1 to TRBJ2-5, with 12 bases lining up with TRBD2. Germline V lookup: CDR1 MGHDK, CDR2 SYGVNS. There are 15 residues in the CDR3. J gave up 3 bases and V 3 bases, and 2 bases lay outside the gene matches. Here the CDR3 reads CASSDTSGRKETQYF. The DNA for the CDR3 is TGTGCCAGCAGTGACACTAGCGGGAGGAAAGAGACCCAGTACTTC.

The rearrangement uses TRBV7-9 and TRBJ2-3; the match to TRBD2 covers 13 bases. Trimming cost V 5 bases and J 0 bases; bases outside gene matches: 8. Germline-derived CDR1 and CDR2 are SEHNR and FQNEAQ (reference sequence). The CDR3 runs to 18 residues. CDR3 coding DNA: TGTGCCAGCAGCACGGACAGGACTAGCGGGAGTAGCACAGATACGCAGTATTTT. Translation gives CASSTDRTSGSSTDTQYF.

The chain couples TRBV12-3 or TRBV12-4 to TRBJ1-1, with a tentative D call TRBD1 (5 bases). V was shortened by 8 bases and J by 11 bases, with 15 bases between the two germline ends. CDR3 length equals 11 residues. CDR3 DNA: TGTGCCAGCTTGACCGACGGGGGGGCTTTCTTT. This codes for CASLTDGGAFF.

The table lists this clonotype with a few counts. The chain uses TRBV20-1 and TRBJ1-6; 7 bases align to TRBD1. The CDR3 contains 16 residues. CDR1 DFQATT and CDR2 SNEGSKA come from the germline V gene (reference sequence). The V and J ends lost 3 bases and 5 bases, in that order; junction bases with no gene match: 10. In DNA form, the CDR3 reads TGCAGTGCTAGTTCCAATCCGGGACAGAATAATTCACCCCTCCACTTT. This sequence encodes CSASSNPGQNNSPLHF.

A remark on this clonotype: A much larger clone sits a single nucleotide away, making a read error possible. This CDR3 is missing its conserved last phenylalanine or tryptophan, likely due to a read error. The chain recombines TRBV29-1 with TRBJ2-7, with D perhaps matching TRBD2 (6 bases). Germline V CDR1 and CDR2: SQVTM, ANQGSEA. Trimming took off 1 base at V and 4 bases at J, with 14 bases between the two ends. The CDR3 loop spans 14 amino acids. DNA for the CDR3: TGCAGCGTTGAAGTCGATGAGGCGGGATACGAGCAGTACCTC. Translating gives CSVEVDEAGYEQYL.

The V call is TRBV5-1, the J call TRBJ2-5; no firm D call. Trimming removed 6 bases at V and 4 bases at J, with 13 bases between. This CDR3 contains 13 residues. Germline-derived CDR1 and CDR2 are SGHRS and YFSETQ. CDR3 protein: CASTTPGLETQYF. The CDR3 coding sequence is TGCGCCAGCACCACCCCCGGGCTAGAGACCCAGTACTTC.

The genes are TRBV28 and TRBJ1-2, with a possible D match to TRBD1 (5 bases). Trimming removed 5 bases from V and 8 bases from J, with 21 bases in between. Germline CDR1 and CDR2: MDHEN and SYDVKM. The CDR3 is 15 residues long. The chain's CDR3 is CASSEDLAGGRGYTF. The CDR3 DNA sequence: TGTGCCAGCAGTGAAGACTTGGCGGGGGGGAGGGGCTACACCTTC.

The chain recombines TRBV2 with TRBJ2-5, with D unclear. Germline-derived CDR1 and CDR2 are SNHLY and FYNNEI. The CDR3 runs 13 residues. V lost 8 bases and J lost 7, with 17 bases in between. This CDR3 reads CASSSTEEWTQYF. CDR3 DNA sequence: TGTGCCAGCTCAAGTACAGAGGAGTGGACCCAGTACTTC.

This clonotype showed up many times. The chain is built from TRBV7-8 and TRBJ1-2, with 8 bases lining up with TRBD1. The length of the CDR3 is 12 residues. Germline lookup yields CDR1 SGHVS and CDR2 FQNEAQ. The junction had 6 bases not matched to a gene; V was cut back by 7 bases and J by 8 bases. The CDR3, as DNA: TGTGCCAGCAACACAGGGGGGGGCGGCTACACCTTC. As protein: CASNTGGGGYTF.

As for this clonotype: One end of the junction varies from germline; a read error may be responsible. The J gene is TRBJ1-3, the V gene TRBV11-2, with D unclear. The CDR3 is 13 residues long. Germline V CDR1 and CDR2: SGHAT, FQNNGV. CDR3 coding DNA: TGTGCCAGCACCTTACAGAGAGGGAACACCATATATTTT. Protein sequence: CASTLQRGNTIYF.

This chain links TRBV6-6 with TRBJ1-2; 8 nucleotides agree with TRBD1. V shed 0 bases, J shed 5 bases, and the junction held 5 bases outside the gene matches. This CDR3 has 15 residues. Looked up from germline, CDR1 is MNHNY and CDR2 is SVGAGI (reference sequence). Here the CDR3 DNA reads TGTGCCAGCAGTTACTCGCCGGGACAGGATTATGGCTACACCTTC. The encoded protein is CASSYSPGQDYGYTF.

The genes are TRBV12-3 or TRBV12-4 and TRBJ1-2; TRBD1 aligns across 7 bases. The CDR3 runs 13 residues. The junction had 9 bases not matched to a gene; V was cut back by 11 bases and J by 3 bases. CDR3 bases: TGTGCCCTCCCGGGACAGCTTCACTATGGCTACACCTTC. Amino acids: CALPGQLHYGYTF.

The rearrangement joins TRBV20-1 to TRBJ1-5, with a tentative D call TRBD1 (5 bases). V shed 2 bases and J shed 5 bases, with 13 bases lying between them. The CDR3 has 14 amino acids. CDR1 DFQATT and CDR2 SNEGSKA come from the germline V gene (reference sequence). The CDR3 loop is CSARRPGWDQPQHF. CDR3 sequence (DNA): TGCAGTGCTAGAAGACCAGGGTGGGATCAGCCCCAGCATTTT.

Only one count was recorded for this clonotype. CDR3 loop: CASSDDRLYEQYF. DNA for the CDR3: TGTGCCAGCAGTGACGACAGACTCTACGAGCAGTACTTC. V gene TRBV2 combines with J gene TRBJ2-7, with D tentatively TRBD1 (5 bases). The germline gives CDR1 SNHLY, CDR2 FYNNEI. This CDR3 contains 13 residues. Trimming cost V 3 bases and J 3 bases, with 9 bases left between them.

The V gene is TRBV25-1, the J gene TRBJ1-2, with 12 bases lining up with TRBD1. The CDR3 is 17 amino acids. Trimming cost V 6 bases and J 5 bases; bases outside gene matches: 13. The germline CDR1 and CDR2 sequences are MGHDK and SYGVNS. CDR3 nucleotides: TGTGCCAGCAGCCTCCGGGACAGGGGGCGGAGGGGGTATGGCTACACCTTC. It translates to CASSLRDRGRRGYGYTF.

This clonotype was seen ten or more times. V gene TRBV29-1 combines with J gene TRBJ1-5; the D gene is possibly TRBD1 (5 bases). This CDR3 is 13 amino acids long. CDR1 and CDR2 (germline): SQVTM, ANQGSEA. The V gene lost 6 bases and the J gene lost 4 bases, with 13 bases spanning the gap. Here the CDR3 DNA reads TGCAGCGTCGGGACGGCCGTGAATCAGCCCCAGCATTTT. Its protein product is CSVGTAVNQPQHF. Combining the CDR3 with reference TRBV29-1 and TRBJ1-5 gives the whole variable domain SAVISQKPSRDICQRGTSLTIQCQVDSQVTMMFWYRQQPGQSLTLIATANQGSEATYESGFVIDKFPISRPNLTFSTLTVSNMSPEDSSIYLCSVGTAVNQPQHFGDGTRLSIL.

This clonotype was seen a few times. The chain uses TRBV7-9 and TRBJ2-7; 13 bases are shared with TRBD2. The V gene end was trimmed by 5 bases and the J gene end by 5 bases; junction bases not matched to a gene: 3. The length of the CDR3 is 14 residues. CDR1 is SEHNR and CDR2 is FQNEAQ in the germline V gene (reference sequence). The CDR3 DNA reads as TGTGCCAGCAGCGGGACTAGCGGGACGGACGAGCAGTACTTC. It encodes CASSGTSGTDEQYF.

This clonotype was counted once. The chain is built from TRBV10-3 and TRBJ2-5; no definite D call. The CDR3 is 12 amino acids. Germline V lookup: CDR1 ENHRY, CDR2 SYGVKD. The V end lost 8 bases, the J end lost 4 bases, and 11 bases lay between the germline ends. The CDR3 is CAIRSPGETQYF. The CDR3 DNA sequence: TGTGCCATCCGCAGCCCGGGAGAGACCCAGTACTTC.

This clonotype was picked up many times. The chain couples TRBV6-6 to TRBJ1-1; a possible D gene is TRBD1 (5 bases). This CDR3 contains 15 residues. V was trimmed by 2 bases and J by 3 bases, leaving 13 bases between them. In germline, CDR1 is MNHNY, CDR2 SVGAGI (reference sequence). CDR3 DNA: TGTGCCAGCAGTTACGGCACAGGAAGGGACACTGAAGCTTTCTTT. It is translated as CASSYGTGRDTEAFF.